This TCR beta chain was documented in a study of blood T cell repertoires in COVID-19 (dated by TCRdb to the early 2020s). A note on the overall study: Samples covering the acute and convalescent phases of COVID-19 were provided by collaborators in the United States, Italy and Spain. Subjects who had been exposed to COVID-19, were actively infected with it, or had recovered from it provided the deeply sampled blood TCRbeta repertoires that made up the dataset. The sample metadata nearly always contained a de-identified subject ID, COVID-19 status, age in years and sex. The prospective study material was composed of cDNA or gDNA derived from T cells, B-cell-depleted T cells, or PBMCs. The repertoires were made available in a free public database intended to serve as a resource for research on the immune response to SARS-CoV-2. Where HLA class I and class II types were available, the types were taken from metadata supplied by the sample provider, not from assay-based typing. The samples were drawn from two sources: the first 160 participants of the ongoing ImmuneRACE study, and 950 to 1,500 subjects contributed by 6 global collaborators. Results and caveats for the whole study, not just this receptor: The quantity of clinical and demographic metadata differed by source and by participant and was supplied without curation.

Collaborating institutions collected whole blood in K2EDTA tubes following their own protocols. Collaborator samples were shipped for TCRbeta analysis as frozen whole blood, isolated PBMCs, or DNA extracted from either sample type. TCRbeta CDR3 regions were amplified from genomic DNA using the immunoSEQ Assay, a bias-controlled multiplex PCR. The original pipeline was this. The number of nucleated cells in each sample was estimated by amplification of reference gene primers within the assay. To quantify the absolute abundance of each unique TCRbeta CDR3 rearrangement, sequence reads were collapsed and filtered. Productive Simpson clonality was computed per sample as the square root of Simpson's diversity index over productive rearrangements. What TCRdb holds here is the immuneACCESS table cut down to in-frame rearrangements. Part of the clones is not present; checked against another copy, under half of the missing clones reflect an unresolved V gene, and the others are unexplained. That table supplies the V and J calls and clone size; D and trimming were determined from the DNA. This sample has a few hundred thousand clones in its table, and approximately 82% of those were observed once. The ten largest clones take up approximately 1.3% of the sample.

Points on this clone: Its antigen is still unknown. Base qualities are not at hand, and no much larger clone is one base apart.

Sequences SNHLY (CDR1) and FYNNEI (CDR2) are obtained from the germline V gene. The V and J ends are trimmed by 5 bases and 4 bases, leaving 17 bases between them. The CDR3 covers 15 residues, taking in both the cysteine and the phenylalanine. The only DNA kept is the CDR3, 45 bases in frame from the first base. This receptor was identified in a woman between 45 and 65 years old with acute or convalescent COVID-19. This chain is built from TRBV2 and TRBJ1-2; the D segment cannot be called with confidence. Material for sequencing was peripheral blood. The DNA sequence reads TGTGCCAGCAGTCAGGACTCTGTGGCCTCCTATGGCTACACCTTC. The translation is CASSQDSVASYGYTF.